The 18 T cell receptor beta chains presented below share a single source sample, sequenced in a study of vaccination and CD4 T cells after COVID-19. Treatment in this sample: roughly ten-day PBMC culture with coronavirus spike peptide pools or control peptides (ViraFEST assay). Antigen specificity for these receptors is unknown. Sequenced with the Oncomine TCR Beta short-read assay was DNA taken from cultured CD4+ T cells. TCRdb processed the PCR reads anew with MiXCR; each CDR3 protein has one entry. Among 9,500 to 15,000 distinct CDR3 sequences listed, less than 50% were seen once. Sequencing was performed on CD4+ T cells from blood, cultured in vitro. The receptor source for this set is a human donor who had recovered from COVID-19.

J is TRBJ1-1 and V is TRBV18, with unresolved D. V gave up 3 bases and J gave up 7 bases, with 18 bases separating them. Germline CDR1 reads KGHSH; CDR2 reads LQKENI. The CDR3 loop spans 15 amino acids. The CDR3 DNA sequence: TGTGCCAGCTCACCCTCCGGACGTGGACGGGGTGAAGCTTTCTTT. Translating it yields CASSPSGRGRGEAFF.

This chain links TRBV6-2 or TRBV6-3 with TRBJ2-7; TRBD2 aligns across 8 bases. Per the germline V gene, CDR1 is MNHEY and CDR2 is SVGEGT. CDR3 length: 16 amino acids. V lost 5 bases, J lost 3 bases, and 12 bases stayed unmatched. CDR3 sequence (DNA): TGTGCCAGCAGTGAAAACTTCGGGAGGGCCCTCTACGAGCAGTACTTC. Its translation is CASSENFGRALYEQYF.

The rearrangement joins TRBV27 to TRBJ2-7; 13 bases line up with TRBD2. Unmatched junction bases numbered 10, after V lost 3 bases and J lost 2 bases. The germline V gene encodes CDR1 MNHEY and CDR2 SMNVEV (reference sequence). The CDR3 covers 18 residues. CDR3 sequence: CASSFRVGLAGETYEQYF. CDR3 in DNA: TGTGCCAGCAGTTTTAGGGTCGGACTAGCGGGAGAGACCTACGAGCAGTACTTC.

CDR3 in amino acids: CASSPRGADYPGTQYF. The CDR3 DNA reads as TGTGCCAGCAGCCCTCGGGGCGCTGATTACCCGGGGACCCAGTACTTC. V usage is TRBV7-2 and J usage is TRBJ2-5; D could derive from TRBD1 or TRBD2 (5 bases each). The germline V and J ends were trimmed by 5 bases and 7 bases, with 23 bases remaining between them. Germline CDR1 and CDR2: SGHTA and FQGNSA. The CDR3 is 16 residues long. The complete variable domain, with remaining parts taken from reference TRBV7-2 and TRBJ2-5, reads GAGVSQSPSNKVTEKGKDVELRCDPISGHTALYWYRQSLGQGLEFLIYFQGNSAPDKSGLPSDRFSAERTGGSVSTLTIQRTQQEDSAVYLCASSPRGADYPGTQYFGPGTRLLVL.

The chain links TRBV6-1 to TRBJ1-1; D possibly corresponds to TRBD1 (5 bases). V lost 8 bases and J 1 base, leaving 17 bases between the germline ends. There are 15 residues in the CDR3. The germline gives CDR1 MNHNS, CDR2 SASEGT. Here the CDR3 DNA reads TGTGCCAGCCAAACGAGCGTCAGGGCGAACACTGAAGCTTTCTTT. This sequence encodes CASQTSVRANTEAFF.

This clonotype has more than one count but fewer than ten. The chain has TRBV12-3 or TRBV12-4 and TRBJ2-2, with unresolved D. Trimming pared 1 base from V and 4 bases from J, leaving 4 bases between. The CDR3 consists of 13 residues. CDR3 in amino acids: CASSLVATGELFF. The CDR3 DNA reads TGTGCCAGCAGTTTAGTAGCCACCGGGGAGCTGTTTTTT.

The chain joins TRBV6-5 to TRBJ2-7; D ambiguous. Trimming stripped 2 bases from V and 2 bases from J, with 10 bases between. Germline values: CDR1 MNHEY, CDR2 SVGAGI. This CDR3 is built from 14 residues. Written as DNA, the CDR3 is TGTGCCAGCAGTTACGGACCTTCTACCTACGAGCAGTACTTC. Protein sequence: CASSYGPSTYEQYF.

The genes are TRBV7-9 and TRBJ1-4; 7 positions match TRBD1. V dropped 5 bases and J dropped 7; count of bases not matched to a gene: 7. The CDR3 contains 14 residues. Germline values: CDR1 SEHNR, CDR2 FQNEAQ (reference sequence). The CDR3 loop reads CASSGTVIGEKLFF. In nucleotides, the CDR3 is TGTGCCAGCAGCGGGACAGTGATAGGTGAAAAACTGTTTTTT. The full variable domain, rest sourced from reference TRBV7-9 and TRBJ1-4, is DTGVSQNPRHKITKRGQNVTFRCDPISEHNRLYWYRQTLGQGPEFLTYFQNEAQLEKSRLLSDRFSAERPKGSFSTLEIQRTEQGDSAMYLCASSGTVIGEKLFFGSGTQLSVL.

The chain is built from TRBV2 and TRBJ2-2, with 9 bases that match TRBD1. V trimming: 2 bases; J trimming: 4 bases; junction bases outside the gene matches: 2. The germline CDR1 and CDR2 sequences are SNHLY and FYNNEI. The CDR3 is made up of 15 amino acids. CDR3 bases: TGTGCCAGCAGTGAATGGACAGGGGCCACCGGGGAGCTGTTTTTT. Amino acids: CASSEWTGATGELFF. Full variable domain (outside the CDR3, taken from reference TRBV2 and TRBJ2-2): EPEVTQTPSHQVTQMGQEVILRCVPISNHLYFYWYRQILGQKVEFLVSFYNNEISEKSEIFDDQFSVERPDGSNFTLKIRSTKLEDSAMYFCASSEWTGATGELFFGEGSRLTVL.

The sample holds a few counts of this clonotype. This chain uses TRBV7-6 with TRBJ1-1; D is unclear. This CDR3 contains 13 residues. Trimming took off 5 bases at V and 0 bases at J, with 7 bases between the two ends. The germline gives CDR1 SGHVS, CDR2 FNYEAQ. The CDR3, as DNA: TGTGCCAGCAGCCCCTTCATGAACACTGAAGCTTTCTTT. Encoded protein: CASSPFMNTEAFF. The whole variable domain, remainder taken from reference TRBV7-6 and TRBJ1-1, is GAGVSQSPRYKVTKRGQDVALRCDPISGHVSLYWYRQALGQGPEFLTYFNYEAQQDKSGLPNDRFSAERPEGSISTLTIQRTEQRDSAMYRCASSPFMNTEAFFGQGTRLTVV.

This chain links TRBV11-1 with TRBJ2-5, with 8 positions matching TRBD1. The germline gives CDR1 SGHAT, CDR2 FQDESV (reference sequence). This CDR3 region has 14 residues. V lost 2 bases and J lost 2; bases outside the gene matches: 1. CDR3 region: CASSLRTGQETQYF. CDR3 in DNA: TGTGCCAGCAGCTTAAGGACAGGGCAAGAGACCCAGTACTTC.

The chain recombines TRBV19 with TRBJ1-5; a possible D gene is TRBD1 (6 bases). Germline assignment: CDR1 LNHDA and CDR2 SQIVND (reference sequence). The CDR3 has 14 residues. V lost 1 base and J lost 6, with 10 bases in between. In DNA, the CDR3 is TGTGCCAGTAGTATAGGGACAGCGGCTCAGCCCCAGCATTTT. Translated, it gives CASSIGTAAQPQHF. Variable domain in full (rest from reference TRBV19 and TRBJ1-5): DGGITQSPKYLFRKEGQNVTLSCEQNLNHDAMYWYRQDPGQGLRLIYYSQIVNDFQKGDIAEGYSVSREKKESFPLTVTSAQKNPTAFYLCASSIGTAAQPQHFGDGTRLSIL.

The rearrangement joins TRBV5-1 to TRBJ1-1; 10 positions agree with TRBD1. With 4 bases clipped from V and 5 bases from J, the junction kept 8 bases outside the gene matches. The CDR3 has 15 residues. Germline CDR1 reads SGHRS; CDR2 reads YFSETQ. The chain's CDR3 is CASSPRDRGLTEAFF. Written as DNA, the CDR3 is TGCGCCAGCAGCCCGCGAGACAGGGGGCTTACTGAAGCTTTCTTT.

The chain is built from TRBV28 and TRBJ2-1; possible D gene TRBD1, 5 bases. Germline V gene lookup returns CDR1 MDHEN and CDR2 SYDVKM. CDR3 length equals 15 residues. The ends were cut back, 9 bases at V and 1 base at J, with 16 bases in the middle. CDR3 DNA sequence: TGTGCCAGTACACCTAGGGGTGGGTCCTACAATGAGCAGTTCTTC. Residues: CASTPRGGSYNEQFF.

CDR3 in amino acids: CASSYSTGTSTDTQYF. The CDR3, as DNA: TGTGCCAGCAGTTACTCCACAGGGACCAGCACAGATACGCAGTATTTT. The chain joins TRBV6-2 or TRBV6-3 to TRBJ2-3; possibly TRBD1 for D (6 bases). This CDR3 has 16 amino acids. The germline V gene has CDR1 MNHEY and CDR2 SVGEGT. V was pared by 0 bases and J by 0 bases, with 10 bases between.

This clonotype was seen a handful of times. This chain connects TRBV25-1 to TRBJ1-1; D remains unclear. The CDR3 sequence is 13 residues long. Germline loops: CDR1 MGHDK, CDR2 SYGVNS. The germline V and J ends were trimmed by 3 bases and 8 bases, with 13 bases remaining between them. This chain's CDR3 is CASSDGRFAEAFF. DNA for the CDR3: TGTGCCAGCAGTGACGGACGGTTCGCGGAAGCTTTCTTT.

The V gene is TRBV20-1, the J gene TRBJ2-7, with TRBD2 identical over 9 bases. CDR1 DFQATT and CDR2 SNEGSKA come from the germline V gene (reference sequence). The CDR3 contains 11 residues. Trimming cost V 0 bases and J 9 bases; bases outside gene matches: 0. The CDR3 sequence: CSARDSGGQYF. Written as DNA, the CDR3 is TGCAGTGCTAGAGATAGCGGGGGGCAGTACTTC.

The chain is built from TRBV11-2 and TRBJ2-1; TRBD1 matches 7 bases. After removal of 5 bases from V and 6 bases from J, the junction contained 7 bases not matched to a gene. The V gene's germline CDR1 is SGHAT and CDR2 FQNNGV. The CDR3 covers 14 residues. Here the CDR3 DNA reads TGTGCCAGCAGCCCACTGACAGGGCGCAATGAGCAGTTCTTC. This translates into CASSPLTGRNEQFF.